The 14 T cell receptor beta chains given below trace back to one sample, sequenced in a study of CD8+CD57+ T cells in acquired aplastic anemia. Genomic DNA templated the TCR beta VDJ and CDR3 profiling. TCRdb reanalysed the reads using MiXCR and keeps one entry per CDR3 protein. This table holds more than 45,000 distinct CDR3 sequences, roughly three fifths found once. Previously, flow cytometry had revealed CD8+CD57+ cell expansion in the patients chosen for sequencing. The sample taken for sequencing was sorted CD4+, CD8+, or CD8+CD57+ T cells (not recorded which) from PBMCs. All receptors come from a human donor with aplastic anemia.

This clonotype was seen ten or more times. The chain recombines TRBV2 with TRBJ1-5; D uncertain. Trimming removed 6 bases from V and 4 bases from J, with 7 bases in between. CDR1 and CDR2 from the germline V gene are SNHLY and FYNNEI. This CDR3 spans 12 amino acids. Written as DNA, the CDR3 is TGTGCCAGCAGCTTTACAAATCAGCCCCAGCATTTT. It yields the protein CASSFTNQPQHF.

The chain is built from TRBV7-9 and TRBJ1-2; 8 bases line up with TRBD1. CDR1 is SEHNR and CDR2 is FQNEAQ in the germline V gene (reference sequence). The V gene end was trimmed by 5 bases and the J gene end by 3 bases; junction bases not matched to a gene: 5. The CDR3 totals 14 residues. The CDR3 bases are TGTGCCAGCAGCCCTGGACAGGGAGACTATGGCTACACCTTC. Protein sequence: CASSPGQGDYGYTF. The full variable domain, in which reference TRBV7-9 and TRBJ1-2 provide the parts outside the CDR3, is DTGVSQNPRHKITKRGQNVTFRCDPISEHNRLYWYRQTLGQGPEFLTYFQNEAQLEKSRLLSDRFSAERPKGSFSTLEIQRTEQGDSAMYLCASSPGQGDYGYTFGSGTRLTVV.

This clonotype is medium-sized (0.01 to 0.1%) by share. The rearrangement uses TRBV19 and TRBJ1-6; D is unresolved. Deletions cut 6 bases from V and 0 bases from J, with 3 bases between. The CDR3 consists of 13 residues. The V gene's germline CDR1 is LNHDA and CDR2 SQIVND (reference sequence). The CDR3 is CASSSSYNSPLHF. The CDR3 DNA sequence: TGTGCCAGTAGCAGCTCCTATAATTCACCCCTCCACTTT.

The chain joins TRBV10-3 to TRBJ2-5, with 7 bases that match TRBD1. The J segment lost 3 bases and the V segment lost 1 base, leaving 8 bases of the junction unmatched. CDR3 length equals 16 residues. The germline V gene encodes CDR1 ENHRY and CDR2 SYGVKD. CDR3 sequence (DNA): TGTGCCATCAGTGAGTTTGGGGAACAGGGGAAAGAGACCCAGTACTTC. Protein sequence: CAISEFGEQGKETQYF.

The V call is TRBV7-9, the J call TRBJ2-7; TRBD1 might be the D (6 bases). Looked up from germline, CDR1 is SEHNR and CDR2 is FQNEAQ (reference sequence). The V end was cut by 5 bases, the J end by 0 bases, with 14 bases between. There are 15 residues in the CDR3. CDR3 in DNA: TGTGCCAGCAGCAGCCGGACAGCGAGCTCCTACGAGCAGTACTTC. Protein product: CASSSRTASSYEQYF.

This clonotype has a count of ten or more. The V and J genes are TRBV7-2 and TRBJ2-1; 12 bases fit TRBD2. Germline values: CDR1 SGHTA, CDR2 FQGNSA. CDR3 length equals 17 residues. Trimming at V came to 2 bases and at J to 4 bases, leaving 6 bases not matched to a gene. CDR3 in amino acids: CASSLLAGGPLYNEQFF. The CDR3 nucleotides are TGTGCCAGCAGCTTACTAGCGGGGGGGCCTTTATACAATGAGCAGTTCTTC. Complete variable domain (other parts from reference TRBV7-2 and TRBJ2-1): GAGVSQSPSNKVTEKGKDVELRCDPISGHTALYWYRQSLGQGLEFLIYFQGNSAPDKSGLPSDRFSAERTGGSVSTLTIQRTQQEDSAVYLCASSLLAGGPLYNEQFFGPGTRLTVL.

This clonotype is medium-sized. The gene calls are TRBV24-1 and TRBJ1-1; possible D gene TRBD1, 5 bases. The CDR3 sequence is 15 residues long. Per germline, CDR1 KGHDR and CDR2 SFDVKD. Trimming removed 9 bases from V and 2 bases from J, with 18 bases in between. CDR3 in DNA: TGTGCCACCCGGGACGGCCGGTTGGGCAACACTGAAGCTTTCTTT. Residues: CATRDGRLGNTEAFF.

The rearrangement links TRBV2 to TRBJ1-6, with no clear D. CDR3 size: 13 residues. V lost 4 bases and J lost 11, with 12 bases in between. Germline CDR1 is SNHLY and CDR2 is FYNNEI. CDR3 region: CASSGAPRTPLHF. DNA for the CDR3: TGTGCCAGCAGTGGGGCACCTCGCACACCCCTCCACTTT.

This clonotype has ten or more counts. The genes are TRBV5-6 and TRBJ2-2; no clear D. CDR3 size: 12 residues. The germline V gene has CDR1 SGHDT and CDR2 YYEEEE. Between the trimmed V and J ends, which lost 5 bases and 5 bases, there was a span of 7 bases. The CDR3 sequence is CASRDGTGELFF. The DNA of the CDR3 is TGTGCCAGCAGAGACGGGACCGGGGAGCTGTTTTTT.

V is TRBV29-1 and J is TRBJ2-7; the match to TRBD1 covers 10 bases. CDR1 and CDR2 (germline): SQVTM, ANQGSEA. The CDR3 has 13 residues. The V segment lost 7 bases and the J segment 2 bases; nucleotides outside the gene matches: 5. The CDR3 coding sequence is TGCAGCGCGTGGGACAGGGGACCCTACGAGCAGTACTTC. It is translated as CSAWDRGPYEQYF.

The V and J genes are TRBV11-2 and TRBJ1-1, with TRBD1 identical over 7 bases. Germline assignment: CDR1 SGHAT and CDR2 FQNNGV. The CDR3 extends over 14 amino acids. The ends lost 1 base at V and 2 bases at J; junction bases unmatched: 1. The CDR3 coding sequence is TGTGCCAGCAGCTTAGGACAGGGCAACACTGAAGCTTTCTTT. This sequence encodes CASSLGQGNTEAFF. Looking up the rest from reference TRBV11-2 and TRBJ1-1 gives the full variable domain: EAGVAQSPRYKIIEKRQSVAFWCNPISGHATLYWYQQILGQGPKLLIQFQNNGVVDDSQLPKDRFSAERLKGVDSTLKIQPAKLEDSAVYLCASSLGQGNTEAFFGQGTRLTVV.

The chain links TRBV5-1 to TRBJ2-7, with TRBD1 matching over 11 bases. V shed 0 bases and J 2 bases; nucleotides not matched to a gene: 1. Germline V gene sequence: CDR1 SGHRS, CDR2 YFSETQ. CDR3 length equals 15 residues. The CDR3 nucleotides read TGCGCCAGCAGCTTGGCGGGACAGGGGGCCTACGAGCAGTACTTC. This codes for CASSLAGQGAYEQYF.

The chain combines TRBV20-1 with TRBJ1-1; tentatively, D is TRBD1 (5 bases). The CDR3 contains 17 residues. The V gene lost 0 bases and the J gene lost 3 bases, with 20 bases spanning the gap. From germline, CDR1 is DFQATT and CDR2 SNEGSKA (reference sequence). CDR3 DNA: TGCAGTGCTAGAGATCTACAGGAACGTTGGGCGGACACTGAAGCTTTCTTT. It specifies CSARDLQERWADTEAFF.

On this clonotype: The CDR3 does not end in the conserved phenylalanine or tryptophan, so this is likely a read error. The chain has TRBV5-6 and TRBJ2-3; 10 bases match TRBD2. This CDR3 has 14 amino acids. Looked up from germline, CDR1 is SGHDT and CDR2 is YYEEEE. The trim removed 4 bases at V and 1 base at J, leaving 0 bases unmatched. The CDR3 region is CASSGTSGTDTQYL. CDR3 coding DNA: TGTGCCAGCAGCGGGACTAGCGGCACAGATACGCAGTATCTT.